This record covers a single T cell receptor (beta chain). These data originate in a study of preoperative IRX-2 immunotherapy in early breast cancer. The sample's treatment: preoperative locoregional IRX-2 cytokine immunotherapy. Patients received preoperative, locoregional IRX-2 cytokine immunotherapy in a phase Ib study. Measured with immunoSEQ multiplex PCR; TCRdb has only the in-frame clones, and not every one. Of 95,000 to 100,000 clones in the sample, about nine tenths were seen once. Between the trimmed V and J ends, which lost 6 bases and 8 bases, there was a span of 17 bases. This CDR3 spans 13 amino acids. Looked up from germline, CDR1 is SQVTM and CDR2 is ANQGSEA.

The rearrangement uses TRBV29-1 and TRBJ1-5, with D possibly TRBD1 on 6 matching bases. This sample comprised tumor tissue, obtained after IRX-2 immunotherapy. The sequence was collected from a human donor with breast cancer. Here the CDR3 DNA reads TGCAGCGTGGAGCAAGGGGGAGGTAAGCCCCAGCATTTT. The encoded protein is CSVEQGGGKPQHF.